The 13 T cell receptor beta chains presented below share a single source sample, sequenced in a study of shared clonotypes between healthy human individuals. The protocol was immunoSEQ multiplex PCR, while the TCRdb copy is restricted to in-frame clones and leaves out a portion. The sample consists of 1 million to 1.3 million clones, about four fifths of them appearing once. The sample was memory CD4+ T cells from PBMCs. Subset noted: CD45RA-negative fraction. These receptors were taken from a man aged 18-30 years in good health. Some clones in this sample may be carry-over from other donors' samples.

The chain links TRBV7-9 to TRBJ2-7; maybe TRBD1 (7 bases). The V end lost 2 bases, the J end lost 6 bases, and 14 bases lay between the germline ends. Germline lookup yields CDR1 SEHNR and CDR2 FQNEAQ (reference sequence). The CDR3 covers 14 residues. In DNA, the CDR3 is TGTGCCAGCAGCTTATCCGGAGGGGGCCTCGAGCAGTACTTC. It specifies CASSLSGGGLEQYF.

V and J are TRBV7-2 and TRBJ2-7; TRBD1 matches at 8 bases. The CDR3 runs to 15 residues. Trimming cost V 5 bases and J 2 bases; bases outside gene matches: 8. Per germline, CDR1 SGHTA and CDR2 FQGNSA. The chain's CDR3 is CASSRTGIQPYEQYF. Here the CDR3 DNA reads TGTGCCAGCAGCCGGACAGGGATCCAACCCTACGAGCAGTACTTC. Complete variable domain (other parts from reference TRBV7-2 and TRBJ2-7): GAGVSQSPSNKVTEKGKDVELRCDPISGHTALYWYRQSLGQGLEFLIYFQGNSAPDKSGLPSDRFSAERTGGSVSTLTIQRTQQEDSAVYLCASSRTGIQPYEQYFGPGTRLTVT.

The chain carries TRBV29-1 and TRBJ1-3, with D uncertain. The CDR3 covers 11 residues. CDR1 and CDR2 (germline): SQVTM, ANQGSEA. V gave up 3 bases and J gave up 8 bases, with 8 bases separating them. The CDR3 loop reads CSVDPGDTIYF. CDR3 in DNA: TGCAGCGTTGACCCGGGAGACACCATATATTTT.

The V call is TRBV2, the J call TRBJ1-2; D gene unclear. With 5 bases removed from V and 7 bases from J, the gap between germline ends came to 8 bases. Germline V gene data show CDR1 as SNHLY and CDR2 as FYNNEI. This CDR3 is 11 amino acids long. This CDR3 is CASSRKSGYTF. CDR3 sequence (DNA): TGTGCCAGCAGTCGCAAGAGTGGCTACACCTTC.

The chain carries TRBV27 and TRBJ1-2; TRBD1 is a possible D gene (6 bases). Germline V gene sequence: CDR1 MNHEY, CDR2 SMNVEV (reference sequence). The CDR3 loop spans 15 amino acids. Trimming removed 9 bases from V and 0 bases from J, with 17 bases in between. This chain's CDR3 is CASASPRGSNYGYTF. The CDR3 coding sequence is TGTGCCAGTGCCTCCCCCAGGGGATCTAACTATGGCTACACCTTC.

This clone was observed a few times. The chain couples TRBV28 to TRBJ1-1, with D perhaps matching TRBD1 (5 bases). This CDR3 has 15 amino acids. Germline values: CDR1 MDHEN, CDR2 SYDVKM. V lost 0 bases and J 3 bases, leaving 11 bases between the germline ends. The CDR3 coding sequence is TGTGCCAGCAGTTTATGGGGCAGGGAGGACACTGAAGCTTTCTTT. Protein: CASSLWGREDTEAFF.

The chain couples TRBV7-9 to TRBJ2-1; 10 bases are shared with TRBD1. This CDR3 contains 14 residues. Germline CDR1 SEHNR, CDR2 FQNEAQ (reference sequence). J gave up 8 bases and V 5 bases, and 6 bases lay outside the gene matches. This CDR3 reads CASSPTTGGYEQFF. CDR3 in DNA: TGTGCCAGCAGCCCAACGACAGGGGGCTATGAGCAGTTCTTC.

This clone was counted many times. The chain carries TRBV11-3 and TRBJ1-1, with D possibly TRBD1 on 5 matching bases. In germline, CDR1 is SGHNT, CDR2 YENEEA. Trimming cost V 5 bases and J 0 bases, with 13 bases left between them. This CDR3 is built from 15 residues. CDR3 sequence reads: CASSPHDSLNTEAFF. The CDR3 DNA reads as TGTGCCAGCAGCCCACATGACAGCCTGAACACTGAAGCTTTCTTT.

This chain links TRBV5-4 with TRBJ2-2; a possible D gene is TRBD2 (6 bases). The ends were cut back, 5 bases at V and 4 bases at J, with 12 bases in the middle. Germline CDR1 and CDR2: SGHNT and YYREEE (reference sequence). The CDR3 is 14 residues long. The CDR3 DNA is TGTGCCAGCAGTTACGCCGGGAGCACCGGGGAGCTGTTTTTT. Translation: CASSYAGSTGELFF.

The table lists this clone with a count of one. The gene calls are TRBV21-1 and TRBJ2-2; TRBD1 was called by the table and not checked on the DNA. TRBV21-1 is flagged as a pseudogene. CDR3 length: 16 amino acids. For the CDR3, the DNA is TGTGCCAGCAGCAGGTTTAGACAGGGGGCGGCCGGGGAGCTGTTTTTT. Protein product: CASSRFRQGAAGELFF.

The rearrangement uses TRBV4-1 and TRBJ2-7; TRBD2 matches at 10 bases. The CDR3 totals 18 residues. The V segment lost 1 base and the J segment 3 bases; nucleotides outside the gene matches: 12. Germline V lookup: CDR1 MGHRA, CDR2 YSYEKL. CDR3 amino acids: CASSQAQIRWTSGYEQYF. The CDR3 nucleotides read TGCGCCAGCAGCCAAGCTCAAATCCGTTGGACTAGCGGCTACGAGCAGTACTTC.

In DNA, the CDR3 is TGTGCCAGCAGCACAACAAAAAGGGGCGGCTACACCTTC. It encodes CASSTTKRGGYTF. V usage is TRBV7-8 and J usage is TRBJ1-2; weak D call: TRBD1 (5 bases). V was pared by 5 bases and J by 8 bases, with 15 bases between. The length of the CDR3 is 13 residues. Germline CDR1 and CDR2: SGHVS and FQNEAQ.

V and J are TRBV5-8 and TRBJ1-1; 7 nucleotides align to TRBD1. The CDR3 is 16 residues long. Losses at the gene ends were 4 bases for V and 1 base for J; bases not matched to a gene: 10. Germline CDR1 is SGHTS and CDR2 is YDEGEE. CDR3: CASSAGTGAQNTEAFF. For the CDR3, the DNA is TGTGCCAGCAGCGCCGGTACAGGGGCTCAGAACACTGAAGCTTTCTTT.